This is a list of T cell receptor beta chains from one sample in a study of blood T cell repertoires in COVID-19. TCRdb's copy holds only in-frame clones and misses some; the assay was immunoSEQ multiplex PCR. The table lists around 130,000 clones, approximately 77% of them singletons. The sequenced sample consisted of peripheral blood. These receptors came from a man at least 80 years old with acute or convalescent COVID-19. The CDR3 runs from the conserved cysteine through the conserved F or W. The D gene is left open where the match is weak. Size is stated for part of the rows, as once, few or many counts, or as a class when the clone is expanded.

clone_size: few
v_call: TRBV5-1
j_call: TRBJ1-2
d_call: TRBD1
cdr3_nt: TGCGCCAGCAGCTTGGGGACAGGATTTGGCTACACCTTC
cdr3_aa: CASSLGTGFGYTF

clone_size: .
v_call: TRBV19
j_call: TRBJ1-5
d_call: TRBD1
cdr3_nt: TGTGCCAGTACCACGACAGGGGGCAGTCAGCCCCAGCATTTT
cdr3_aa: CASTTTGGSQPQHF

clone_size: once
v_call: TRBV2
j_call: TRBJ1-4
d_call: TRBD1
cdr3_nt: TGTGCCATTAGGACAGGGCTAGGTGAAAAACTGTTTTTT
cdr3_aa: CAIRTGLGEKLFF

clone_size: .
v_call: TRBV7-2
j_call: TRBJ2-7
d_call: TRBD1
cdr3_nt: TGTGCCAGCAGCTTAGCCGCGCCGGGACAGGGCTACGAGCAGTACTTC
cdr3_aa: CASSLAAPGQGYEQYF

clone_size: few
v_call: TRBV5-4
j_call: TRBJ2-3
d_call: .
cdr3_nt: TGTGCCAGCAGCTTTGGGACTCCCGGCACAGATACGCAGTATTTT
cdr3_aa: CASSFGTPGTDTQYF

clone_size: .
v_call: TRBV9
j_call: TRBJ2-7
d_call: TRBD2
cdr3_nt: TGTGCCAGCAGCGTGGGGACTAGTCACGAGCAGTACTTC
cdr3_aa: CASSVGTSHEQYF

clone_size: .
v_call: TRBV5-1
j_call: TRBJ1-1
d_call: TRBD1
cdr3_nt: TGCGCCAGCAGCTTGTCCAGGGGGCTGAACACTGAAGCTTTCTTT
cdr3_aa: CASSLSRGLNTEAFF

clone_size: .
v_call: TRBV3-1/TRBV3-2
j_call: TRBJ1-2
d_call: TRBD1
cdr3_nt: TGTGCCAGCAGCCTACAGGGGGTTCACTACACCTTC
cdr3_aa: CASSLQGVHYTF

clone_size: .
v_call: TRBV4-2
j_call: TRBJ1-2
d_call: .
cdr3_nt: TGTGCCAGCAGGGAAACTCGGAGAAACTATGGCTACACCTTC
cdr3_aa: CASRETRRNYGYTF

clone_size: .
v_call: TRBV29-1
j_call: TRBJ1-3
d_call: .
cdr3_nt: TGCAGCGTTCGGGGGGAAGGTGGAAACACCATATATTTT
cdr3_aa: CSVRGEGGNTIYF

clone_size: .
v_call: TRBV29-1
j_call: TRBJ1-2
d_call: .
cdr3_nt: TGCAGCGTTATAGGGCAGGGAAACTATGGCTACACCTTC
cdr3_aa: CSVIGQGNYGYTF

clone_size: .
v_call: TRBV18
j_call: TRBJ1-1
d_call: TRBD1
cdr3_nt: TGTGCCAGCTCGTTCGGACAGGGCGTCACTGAAGCTTTCTTT
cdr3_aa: CASSFGQGVTEAFF

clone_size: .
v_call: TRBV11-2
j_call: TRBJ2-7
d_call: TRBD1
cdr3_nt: TGTGCCAGCAGCTTACAGGGGGTACCTAACTACGAGCAGTACTTC
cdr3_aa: CASSLQGVPNYEQYF

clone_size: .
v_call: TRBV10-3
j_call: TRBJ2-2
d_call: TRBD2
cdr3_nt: TGTGCCATCAGCATAACTAGCGGGGCGAACACCGGGGAGCTGTTTTTT
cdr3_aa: CAISITSGANTGELFF